A single sample gave rise to the 19 T cell receptor beta chains below, sequenced in a study of blood T cell repertoires in COVID-19. TCRdb keeps only in-frame clones here, not all; method: immunoSEQ multiplex PCR. The repertoire has 210,000 or so clones, 82% of them found once; the top ten carry about 12%. The sequenced sample consisted of peripheral blood. These receptors originate from a woman aged 40 to 55 with acute or convalescent COVID-19.

The chain has TRBV9 and TRBJ2-2; TRBD1 matches at 7 bases. The trim removed 0 bases at V and 3 bases at J, leaving 5 bases unmatched. Germline CDR1 reads SGDLS; CDR2 reads YYNGEE. This CDR3 contains 16 residues. The DNA of the CDR3 is TGTGCCAGCAGCGTAGGGAGGACAGGACACACCGGGGAGCTGTTTTTT. It specifies CASSVGRTGHTGELFF.

The rearrangement uses TRBV3-1 (or the pseudogene TRBV3-2) and TRBJ1-4, with D tentatively TRBD1 (5 bases). V was cut by 0 bases and J by 4 bases, with 9 bases left in between. Germline V CDR1 and CDR2: LGHDT, YNNKEL (reference sequence). The CDR3 runs 15 residues. The CDR3 DNA reads TGTGCCAGCAGCCAAGACGGAGGGGATAATGAAAAACTGTTTTTT. This sequence encodes CASSQDGGDNEKLFF.

The chain is built from TRBV3-1 (or the pseudogene TRBV3-2) and TRBJ2-1; 9 bases are a match to TRBD2. Germline CDR1 LGHDT, CDR2 YNNKEL (reference sequence). The CDR3 totals 19 residues. J gave up 4 bases and V 1 base, and 14 bases lay outside the gene matches. The CDR3 coding sequence is TGTGCCAGCAGCCAAGGTCGAGCGGGAGGCGGCGGATTTTACAATGAGCAGTTCTTC. Protein: CASSQGRAGGGGFYNEQFF.

This clone was seen repeatedly, ten times or more. A junction end diverges from the germline sequence, so it may reflect a read error. The rearrangement uses TRBV7-2 and TRBJ2-7; perhaps TRBD1 as D (6 bases). The length of the CDR3 is 16 residues. The V gene's germline CDR1 is SGHTA and CDR2 FQGNSA. Written as DNA, the CDR3 is TGTGCCAGCAGCGTAGCCCCGACAGGTAGAGCCTACGAGCAGTACTTC. It translates to CASSVAPTGRAYEQYF.

The chain couples TRBV5-6 to TRBJ1-2; 9 nucleotides match TRBD1. This CDR3 is 15 amino acids long. Per the germline V gene, CDR1 is SGHDT and CDR2 is YYEEEE. Trimming at V came to 0 bases and at J to 7 bases, leaving 7 bases not matched to a gene. The CDR3 region has the DNA TGTGCCAGCAGCTTGGAAGGGACAGGGAATAGTGGCTACACCTTC. Translation gives CASSLEGTGNSGYTF.

The rearrangement links TRBV5-1 to TRBJ1-3; maybe TRBD1 (6 bases). The CDR3 extends over 15 amino acids. The V gene's germline CDR1 is SGHRS and CDR2 YFSETQ. Deletions cut 4 bases from V and 2 bases from J, with 13 bases between. DNA for the CDR3: TGCGCCAGCAGCAGGGGAACAGGGACTGGAAACACCATATATTTT. This sequence encodes CASSRGTGTGNTIYF.

The chain has TRBV10-3 and TRBJ2-1, with 10 nucleotides matching TRBD2. The J segment lost 0 bases and the V segment lost 6 bases, leaving 5 bases of the junction unmatched. The CDR3 spans 16 residues. CDR1 and CDR2 (germline): ENHRY, SYGVKD. CDR3 residues: CAIRPTSGDSYNEQFF. DNA for the CDR3: TGTGCCATCAGACCAACTAGCGGGGACTCCTACAATGAGCAGTTCTTC.

The chain couples TRBV2 to TRBJ1-1; 8 bases align to TRBD1. V trimming: 4 bases; J trimming: 3 bases; junction bases outside the gene matches: 7. The V gene's germline CDR1 is SNHLY and CDR2 FYNNEI. The CDR3 is made up of 15 amino acids. The CDR3 spells CASSVSGTGDTEAFF. In nucleotides, the CDR3 is TGTGCCAGCAGTGTATCGGGGACAGGAGACACTGAAGCTTTCTTT. Drawing the rest from reference TRBV2 and TRBJ1-1, the complete variable domain is EPEVTQTPSHQVTQMGQEVILRCVPISNHLYFYWYRQILGQKVEFLVSFYNNEISEKSEIFDDQFSVERPDGSNFTLKIRSTKLEDSAMYFCASSVSGTGDTEAFFGQGTRLTVV.

This chain joins TRBV24-1 and TRBJ2-7; no definite D call. Deletions cut 3 bases from V and 6 bases from J, with 11 bases between. The germline V gene encodes CDR1 KGHDR and CDR2 SFDVKD. The CDR3 is 13 residues long. This chain's CDR3 is CATSDPNTGEQYF. CDR3 nucleotide sequence: TGTGCCACCAGTGATCCTAACACGGGCGAGCAGTACTTC.

This clone is a singleton in its sample. The rearrangement links TRBV28 to TRBJ2-7, with TRBD1 matching over 9 bases. The CDR3 is 12 residues long. The germline gives CDR1 MDHEN, CDR2 SYDVKM. The J segment lost 6 bases and the V segment lost 9 bases, leaving 6 bases of the junction unmatched. DNA for the CDR3: TGTGCCAGTGGGACAGGGCTAATCGAGCAGTACTTC. Translating it yields CASGTGLIEQYF.

This clone has a handful of counts. The genes are TRBV29-1 and TRBJ2-7; D is unclear. Germline V gene data show CDR1 as SQVTM and CDR2 as ANQGSEA. V lost 4 bases and J lost 2, with 9 bases in between. This CDR3 spans 12 amino acids. For the CDR3, the DNA is TGCAGCGTTGGAGGTACACCCTACGAGCAGTACTTC. Amino acids: CSVGGTPYEQYF.

This sequence joins TRBV27 and TRBJ1-5, with a tentative D call TRBD1 (6 bases). Germline CDR1 MNHEY, CDR2 SMNVEV (reference sequence). CDR3 size: 17 residues. The V end was cut by 6 bases, the J end by 1 base, with 19 bases between. The CDR3 region is CASSRAGFQGSNQPQHF. The CDR3 coding sequence is TGTGCCAGCAGCCGAGCCGGATTCCAGGGGAGCAATCAGCCCCAGCATTTT.

This chain connects TRBV6-2 or TRBV6-3 to TRBJ1-2, with D perhaps TRBD1 (5 bases). This CDR3 region has 13 residues. The germline V gene encodes CDR1 MNHEY and CDR2 SVGEGT. V was cut by 2 bases and J by 6 bases, with 10 bases left in between. CDR3 coding DNA: TGTGCCAGCAGTTACGCTGTACAGGATGGCTACACCTTC. Amino acids: CASSYAVQDGYTF.

This clone was counted many times. J is TRBJ1-3 and V is TRBV30; possibly TRBD1 for D (5 bases). The CDR3 totals 13 residues. V gave up 4 bases and J gave up 5 bases, with 12 bases separating them. Germline values: CDR1 GTSNPN, CDR2 SVGIG (reference sequence). The CDR3 nucleotides read TGTGCCTGGATGGCGGCAGGGAGAAACACCATATATTTT. Its translation: CAWMAAGRNTIYF.

The chain employs TRBV12-3 or TRBV12-4 and TRBJ2-7; the D is unclear. V was pared by 5 bases and J by 2 bases, with 7 bases between. This CDR3 has 12 amino acids. CDR3 DNA: TGTGCCAGCAGTAAACGGGCCTACGAGCAGTACTTC. As protein: CASSKRAYEQYF.

The rearrangement uses TRBV14 and TRBJ1-5; 7 positions agree with TRBD1. The CDR3 covers 13 residues. CDR1 SGHDN and CDR2 FVKESK come from the germline V gene. V dropped 5 bases and J dropped 4; count of bases not matched to a gene: 2. This chain's CDR3 is CASSYRGNQPQHF. As DNA, the CDR3 is TGTGCCAGCAGCTACAGGGGAAATCAGCCCCAGCATTTT.

The sample holds a few counts of this clone. Mismatch with germline at one junction end may stem from a read error. V usage is TRBV5-5 and J usage is TRBJ2-7; 9 nucleotides agree with TRBD1. The CDR3 has 15 amino acids. Per germline, CDR1 SGHKS and CDR2 YYEKEE (reference sequence). In DNA, the CDR3 is TGTGCCAGCAACTTGCCGGGACAGGGCTCAAGGGAGCAGTACTTC. It encodes CASNLPGQGSREQYF.

CDR3 DNA: TGTGCCAGTTCCTATCGGAGGTCTAGCAATCAGCCCCAGCATTTT. Translating gives CASSYRRSSNQPQHF. The rearrangement links TRBV19 to TRBJ1-5; D is unclear. Germline CDR1 and CDR2: LNHDA and SQIVND (reference sequence). CDR3 length: 15 residues. The V end lost 8 bases, the J end lost 0 bases, and 14 bases lay between the germline ends.

This chain uses TRBV5-6 with TRBJ2-7, with 7 positions matching TRBD2. V trimming: 3 bases; J trimming: 0 bases; junction bases outside the gene matches: 6. Per germline, CDR1 SGHDT and CDR2 YYEEEE. The CDR3 extends over 15 amino acids. The CDR3 DNA reads as TGTGCCAGCAGCTCGGGAGGCTCTAACTCCTACGAGCAGTACTTC. It translates to CASSSGGSNSYEQYF.